Listed below are T cell receptor beta chains from one sample, sequenced in a study of cytomegalovirus exposure and HLA in healthy donors. Sequencing used immunoSEQ multiplex PCR; TCRdb keeps in-frame clones, though not all of them. The table shows approximately 130,000 clones, with around 75% occurring only once. The sequencing sample was made of PBMCs. These receptors all come from a man aged 25 to 40 in good health and CMV-seronegative. The CDR3 runs from the conserved cysteine through the conserved F or W. Fields, in order: J gene, D gene, V gene, clone size, CDR3 DNA, CDR3 protein. A D gene is named only where the DNA matches it firmly. Rows may omit the clone size; those that give it use once, few, many or a size class.

>TRBJ1-1|-|TRBV2|few
TGTGCCAGCAGTTACAGGGAGTTTGGCACTGAAGCTTTCTTT
CASSYREFGTEAFF
>TRBJ2-5|TRBD1|TRBV9|-
TGTGCCAGCAGCGGGACAGGCGGCACAGAGACCCAGTACTTC
CASSGTGGTETQYF
>TRBJ2-7|-|TRBV7-2|once
TGTGCCAGCAGCTTTGGGGACACCACGTACTACGAGCAGTACTTC
CASSFGDTTYYEQYF
>TRBJ2-7|TRBD1|TRBV30|-
TGTGCCTGGGACAGGGGGCCCTACGAGCAGTACTTC
CAWDRGPYEQYF
>TRBJ2-1|TRBD2|TRBV9|-
TGTGCCAGCAGCATTACGGGACTACCTTCCAATGAGCAGTTCTTC
CASSITGLPSNEQFF
>TRBJ2-1|TRBD1|TRBV29-1|few
TGCAGCGCCACCCGGGACAGCTACAATGAGCAGTTCTTC
CSATRDSYNEQFF
>TRBJ1-1|TRBD1|TRBV28|once
TGTGCCAGCCTTCCGGGACAGGGATGGGTTACTGAAGCTTTCTTT
CASLPGQGWVTEAFF
>TRBJ1-4|-|TRBV25-1|-
TGTGCCAGCAGTGATGAGGGCTCTACTAATGAAAAACTGTTTTTT
CASSDEGSTNEKLFF
>TRBJ1-1|-|TRBV27|few
TGTGCCAGCAAGAGGGCCGCTGAAGCTTTCTTT
CASKRAAEAFF
>TRBJ1-1|TRBD1|TRBV6-1|-
TGTGCCAGCAGTCACCAGCCGGGACAGGAAGCTTTCTTT
CASSHQPGQEAFF
>TRBJ2-2|-|TRBV9|-
TGTGCCAGCAGCCCCCGGACTAACACCGGGGAGCTGTTTTTT
CASSPRTNTGELFF
>TRBJ2-7|-|TRBV28|-
TGTGCCAGCAGTAAAAATACAGTCGCCTACGAGCAGTACTTC
CASSKNTVAYEQYF
>TRBJ2-2|TRBD1|TRBV28|-
TGTGCCAGCAGTTTGACAGGGAATCCCGGGGAGCTGTTTTTT
CASSLTGNPGELFF
>TRBJ2-2|TRBD2|TRBV5-1|few
TGCGCCAGCAGTCTCCCGGGACTAGCGGGAGCCGGGGAGCTGTTTTTT
CASSLPGLAGAGELFF
>TRBJ2-3|-|TRBV9|-
TGTGCCAGCAGCGTAGCTACGAGTGATACGCAGTATTTT
CASSVATSDTQYF